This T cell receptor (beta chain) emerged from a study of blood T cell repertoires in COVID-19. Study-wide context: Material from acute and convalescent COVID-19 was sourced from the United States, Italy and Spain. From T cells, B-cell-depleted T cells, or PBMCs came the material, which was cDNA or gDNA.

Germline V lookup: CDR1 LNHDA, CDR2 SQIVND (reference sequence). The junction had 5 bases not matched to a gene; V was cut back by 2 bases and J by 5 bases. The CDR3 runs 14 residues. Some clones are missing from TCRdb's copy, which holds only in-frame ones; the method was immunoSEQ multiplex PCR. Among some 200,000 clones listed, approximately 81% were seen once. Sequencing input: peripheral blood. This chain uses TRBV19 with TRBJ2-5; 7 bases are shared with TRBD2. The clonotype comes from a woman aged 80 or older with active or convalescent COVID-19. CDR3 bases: TGTGCCAGTAGTATAAGGGAGGGTGTGGAGACCCAGTACTTC. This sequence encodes CASSIREGVETQYF.